This T cell receptor beta chain was recorded in a study of blood T cell repertoires in COVID-19 (TCRdb year 2020). Context from the whole study: Collaborator samples came from the United States, Italy and Spain and covered acute and convalescent phases of COVID-19. Subjects who had been exposed to COVID-19, were actively infected with it, or had recovered from it provided the deeply sampled blood TCRbeta repertoires that made up the dataset. The repertoires were released in a freely available public database intended as a resource for research on the immune response to SARS-CoV-2. Where HLA class I and class II types were available, the types were taken from metadata supplied by the sample provider, not from assay-based typing. The samples were drawn from the first 160 participants of the ongoing ImmuneRACE study and from over 950 subjects provided by 6 global collaborators. Sample metadata almost always included a de-identified subject ID, COVID-19 status, age in years and sex. The material from the prospective study consisted of cDNA or gDNA derived from T cells, B-cell-depleted T cells, or PBMCs.

Broad study findings and their caveats: The quantity of clinical and demographic metadata differed by source and by participant and was supplied without curation.

The immunoSEQ Assay, a bias-controlled multiplex PCR, was used to amplify TCRbeta CDR3 regions from genomic DNA. Per the original workflow: The number of nucleated cells in each sample was estimated by amplification of reference gene primers within the assay. To quantify the absolute abundance of each unique TCRbeta CDR3 rearrangement, sequence reads were collapsed and filtered. For each sample, productive Simpson clonality was calculated as the square root of Simpson's diversity index across productive rearrangements. TCRdb holds this immuneACCESS table with in-frame rearrangements only. Some clones are missing; in checked studies, unresolved V genes explain under half, and the rest has no known cause. V and J calls plus clone size are reproduced from that table; the DNA served to infer D and trimming. The sample table contains 98,000 or so clones; only one count was recorded for around 86% of them. Together, the top ten hold about 4% of the sample.

Each collaborating institution followed its own protocols to collect whole blood in K2EDTA tubes. For TCRbeta analysis, collaborators shipped samples as frozen whole blood, isolated PBMCs, or DNA extracted from either of those sample types. Concerning this clone: No cognate antigen has been identified for it. Base qualities were left out, and no much larger clone turns up one base away.

The germline V gene (reference sequence) supplies CDR1 SEHNR and CDR2 FQNEAQ. V gives up 5 bases and J gives up 6 bases, and the segment between their germline ends measures 13 bases. Taken from cysteine to phenylalanine, the CDR3 has 14 residues. Solely the CDR3 DNA is kept, with 42 bases framed from the first base. The receptor was isolated from a woman aged 70-85 years with acute or convalescent COVID-19. Sequencing was carried out using peripheral blood. The chain was built from TRBV7-9 and TRBJ2-2, and perhaps TRBD2 as D gene, on 5 matching bases. The CDR3 reads CASSPREGSGELFF. At the DNA level, the sequence is TGTGCCAGCAGCCCACGGGAAGGTTCCGGGGAGCTGTTTTTT. The entire variable domain, with the stretches around the CDR3 drawn from the reference TRBV7-9 and TRBJ2-2 proteins, is DTGVSQNPRHKITKRGQNVTFRCDPISEHNRLYWYRQTLGQGPEFLTYFQNEAQLEKSRLLSDRFSAERPKGSFSTLEIQRTEQGDSAMYLCASSPREGSGELFFGEGSRLTVL.